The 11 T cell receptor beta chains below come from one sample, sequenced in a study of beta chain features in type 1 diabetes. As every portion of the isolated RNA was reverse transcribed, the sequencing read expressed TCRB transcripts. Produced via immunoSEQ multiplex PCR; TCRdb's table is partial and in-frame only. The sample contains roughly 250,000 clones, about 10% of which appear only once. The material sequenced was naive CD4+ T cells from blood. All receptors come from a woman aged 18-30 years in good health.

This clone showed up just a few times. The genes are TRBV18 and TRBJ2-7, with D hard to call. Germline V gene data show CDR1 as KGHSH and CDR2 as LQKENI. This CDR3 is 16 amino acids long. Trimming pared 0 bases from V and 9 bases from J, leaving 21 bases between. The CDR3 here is CASSPPSGSVLRGQYF. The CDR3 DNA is TGTGCCAGCTCACCACCGAGTGGCAGTGTCCTACGAGGGCAGTACTTC.

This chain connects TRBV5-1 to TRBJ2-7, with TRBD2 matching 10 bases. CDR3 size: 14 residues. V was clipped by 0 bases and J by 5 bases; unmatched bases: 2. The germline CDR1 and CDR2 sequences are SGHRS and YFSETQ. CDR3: CASSLGLAGDEQYF. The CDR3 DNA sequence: TGCGCCAGCAGCTTGGGTCTAGCGGGAGACGAGCAGTACTTC.

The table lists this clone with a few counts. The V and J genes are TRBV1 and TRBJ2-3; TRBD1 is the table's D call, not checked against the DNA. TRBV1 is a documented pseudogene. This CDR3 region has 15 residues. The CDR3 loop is CTSSRGQGWTDTQYF. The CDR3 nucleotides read TGCACCAGCAGCCGCGGACAGGGGTGGACAGATACGCAGTATTTT.

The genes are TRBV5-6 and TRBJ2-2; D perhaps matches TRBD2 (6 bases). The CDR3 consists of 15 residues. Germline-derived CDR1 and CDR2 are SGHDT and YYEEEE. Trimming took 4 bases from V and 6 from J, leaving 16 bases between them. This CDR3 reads CASSGGPGVPGELFF. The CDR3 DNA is TGTGCCAGCAGCGGAGGGCCCGGGGTACCCGGGGAGCTGTTTTTT.

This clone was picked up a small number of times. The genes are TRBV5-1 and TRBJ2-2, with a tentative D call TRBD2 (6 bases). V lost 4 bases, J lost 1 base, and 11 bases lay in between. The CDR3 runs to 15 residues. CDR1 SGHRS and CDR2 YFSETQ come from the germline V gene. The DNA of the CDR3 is TGCGCCAGCAGCCCGGGACTGTTGAACACCGGGGAGCTGTTTTTT. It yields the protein CASSPGLLNTGELFF.

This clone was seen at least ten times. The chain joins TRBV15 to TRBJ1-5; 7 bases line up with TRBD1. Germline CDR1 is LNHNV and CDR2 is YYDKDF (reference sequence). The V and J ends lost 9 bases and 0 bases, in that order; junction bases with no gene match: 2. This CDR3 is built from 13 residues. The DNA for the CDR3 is TGTGCCACGGGACAGTTTAGCAATCAGCCCCAGCATTTT. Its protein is CATGQFSNQPQHF.

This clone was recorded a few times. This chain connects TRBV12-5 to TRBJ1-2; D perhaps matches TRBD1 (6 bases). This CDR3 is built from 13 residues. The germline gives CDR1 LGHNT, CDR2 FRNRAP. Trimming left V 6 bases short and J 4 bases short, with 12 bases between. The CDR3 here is CASGLDSSYGYTF. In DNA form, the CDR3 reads TGTGCTAGTGGGCTGGACAGTAGCTATGGCTACACCTTC.

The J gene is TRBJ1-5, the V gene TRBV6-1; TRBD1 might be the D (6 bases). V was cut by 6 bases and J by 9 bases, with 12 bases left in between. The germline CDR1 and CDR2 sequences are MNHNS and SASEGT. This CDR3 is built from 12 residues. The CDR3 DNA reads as TGTGCCAGCAGGGGGGCTTGGCGGCCCCAGCATTTT. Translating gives CASRGAWRPQHF.

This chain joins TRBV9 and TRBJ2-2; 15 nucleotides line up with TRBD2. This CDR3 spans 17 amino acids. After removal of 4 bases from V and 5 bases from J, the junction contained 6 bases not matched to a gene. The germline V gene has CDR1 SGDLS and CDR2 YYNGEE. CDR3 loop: CASSRTSGRVGTGELFF. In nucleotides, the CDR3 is TGTGCCAGCAGCAGGACTAGCGGGAGGGTGGGAACCGGGGAGCTGTTTTTT.

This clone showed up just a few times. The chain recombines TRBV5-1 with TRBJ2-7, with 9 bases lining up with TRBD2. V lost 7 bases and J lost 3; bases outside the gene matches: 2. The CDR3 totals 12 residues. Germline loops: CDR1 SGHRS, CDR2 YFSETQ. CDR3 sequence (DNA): TGCGCCAGCCGTAGCGGGAGCTACGAGCAGTACTTC. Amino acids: CASRSGSYEQYF.

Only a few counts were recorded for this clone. For the CDR3, the DNA is TGTGCCTGGAGTGTACTGGGGACAGGGGCGAACAATGAGCAGTTCTTC. It is translated as CAWSVLGTGANNEQFF. J is TRBJ2-1 and V is TRBV30, with 10 positions matching TRBD1. CDR1 GTSNPN and CDR2 SVGIG come from the germline V gene (reference sequence). The length of the CDR3 is 16 residues. The V gene end was trimmed by 0 bases and the J gene end by 5 bases; junction bases not matched to a gene: 7.